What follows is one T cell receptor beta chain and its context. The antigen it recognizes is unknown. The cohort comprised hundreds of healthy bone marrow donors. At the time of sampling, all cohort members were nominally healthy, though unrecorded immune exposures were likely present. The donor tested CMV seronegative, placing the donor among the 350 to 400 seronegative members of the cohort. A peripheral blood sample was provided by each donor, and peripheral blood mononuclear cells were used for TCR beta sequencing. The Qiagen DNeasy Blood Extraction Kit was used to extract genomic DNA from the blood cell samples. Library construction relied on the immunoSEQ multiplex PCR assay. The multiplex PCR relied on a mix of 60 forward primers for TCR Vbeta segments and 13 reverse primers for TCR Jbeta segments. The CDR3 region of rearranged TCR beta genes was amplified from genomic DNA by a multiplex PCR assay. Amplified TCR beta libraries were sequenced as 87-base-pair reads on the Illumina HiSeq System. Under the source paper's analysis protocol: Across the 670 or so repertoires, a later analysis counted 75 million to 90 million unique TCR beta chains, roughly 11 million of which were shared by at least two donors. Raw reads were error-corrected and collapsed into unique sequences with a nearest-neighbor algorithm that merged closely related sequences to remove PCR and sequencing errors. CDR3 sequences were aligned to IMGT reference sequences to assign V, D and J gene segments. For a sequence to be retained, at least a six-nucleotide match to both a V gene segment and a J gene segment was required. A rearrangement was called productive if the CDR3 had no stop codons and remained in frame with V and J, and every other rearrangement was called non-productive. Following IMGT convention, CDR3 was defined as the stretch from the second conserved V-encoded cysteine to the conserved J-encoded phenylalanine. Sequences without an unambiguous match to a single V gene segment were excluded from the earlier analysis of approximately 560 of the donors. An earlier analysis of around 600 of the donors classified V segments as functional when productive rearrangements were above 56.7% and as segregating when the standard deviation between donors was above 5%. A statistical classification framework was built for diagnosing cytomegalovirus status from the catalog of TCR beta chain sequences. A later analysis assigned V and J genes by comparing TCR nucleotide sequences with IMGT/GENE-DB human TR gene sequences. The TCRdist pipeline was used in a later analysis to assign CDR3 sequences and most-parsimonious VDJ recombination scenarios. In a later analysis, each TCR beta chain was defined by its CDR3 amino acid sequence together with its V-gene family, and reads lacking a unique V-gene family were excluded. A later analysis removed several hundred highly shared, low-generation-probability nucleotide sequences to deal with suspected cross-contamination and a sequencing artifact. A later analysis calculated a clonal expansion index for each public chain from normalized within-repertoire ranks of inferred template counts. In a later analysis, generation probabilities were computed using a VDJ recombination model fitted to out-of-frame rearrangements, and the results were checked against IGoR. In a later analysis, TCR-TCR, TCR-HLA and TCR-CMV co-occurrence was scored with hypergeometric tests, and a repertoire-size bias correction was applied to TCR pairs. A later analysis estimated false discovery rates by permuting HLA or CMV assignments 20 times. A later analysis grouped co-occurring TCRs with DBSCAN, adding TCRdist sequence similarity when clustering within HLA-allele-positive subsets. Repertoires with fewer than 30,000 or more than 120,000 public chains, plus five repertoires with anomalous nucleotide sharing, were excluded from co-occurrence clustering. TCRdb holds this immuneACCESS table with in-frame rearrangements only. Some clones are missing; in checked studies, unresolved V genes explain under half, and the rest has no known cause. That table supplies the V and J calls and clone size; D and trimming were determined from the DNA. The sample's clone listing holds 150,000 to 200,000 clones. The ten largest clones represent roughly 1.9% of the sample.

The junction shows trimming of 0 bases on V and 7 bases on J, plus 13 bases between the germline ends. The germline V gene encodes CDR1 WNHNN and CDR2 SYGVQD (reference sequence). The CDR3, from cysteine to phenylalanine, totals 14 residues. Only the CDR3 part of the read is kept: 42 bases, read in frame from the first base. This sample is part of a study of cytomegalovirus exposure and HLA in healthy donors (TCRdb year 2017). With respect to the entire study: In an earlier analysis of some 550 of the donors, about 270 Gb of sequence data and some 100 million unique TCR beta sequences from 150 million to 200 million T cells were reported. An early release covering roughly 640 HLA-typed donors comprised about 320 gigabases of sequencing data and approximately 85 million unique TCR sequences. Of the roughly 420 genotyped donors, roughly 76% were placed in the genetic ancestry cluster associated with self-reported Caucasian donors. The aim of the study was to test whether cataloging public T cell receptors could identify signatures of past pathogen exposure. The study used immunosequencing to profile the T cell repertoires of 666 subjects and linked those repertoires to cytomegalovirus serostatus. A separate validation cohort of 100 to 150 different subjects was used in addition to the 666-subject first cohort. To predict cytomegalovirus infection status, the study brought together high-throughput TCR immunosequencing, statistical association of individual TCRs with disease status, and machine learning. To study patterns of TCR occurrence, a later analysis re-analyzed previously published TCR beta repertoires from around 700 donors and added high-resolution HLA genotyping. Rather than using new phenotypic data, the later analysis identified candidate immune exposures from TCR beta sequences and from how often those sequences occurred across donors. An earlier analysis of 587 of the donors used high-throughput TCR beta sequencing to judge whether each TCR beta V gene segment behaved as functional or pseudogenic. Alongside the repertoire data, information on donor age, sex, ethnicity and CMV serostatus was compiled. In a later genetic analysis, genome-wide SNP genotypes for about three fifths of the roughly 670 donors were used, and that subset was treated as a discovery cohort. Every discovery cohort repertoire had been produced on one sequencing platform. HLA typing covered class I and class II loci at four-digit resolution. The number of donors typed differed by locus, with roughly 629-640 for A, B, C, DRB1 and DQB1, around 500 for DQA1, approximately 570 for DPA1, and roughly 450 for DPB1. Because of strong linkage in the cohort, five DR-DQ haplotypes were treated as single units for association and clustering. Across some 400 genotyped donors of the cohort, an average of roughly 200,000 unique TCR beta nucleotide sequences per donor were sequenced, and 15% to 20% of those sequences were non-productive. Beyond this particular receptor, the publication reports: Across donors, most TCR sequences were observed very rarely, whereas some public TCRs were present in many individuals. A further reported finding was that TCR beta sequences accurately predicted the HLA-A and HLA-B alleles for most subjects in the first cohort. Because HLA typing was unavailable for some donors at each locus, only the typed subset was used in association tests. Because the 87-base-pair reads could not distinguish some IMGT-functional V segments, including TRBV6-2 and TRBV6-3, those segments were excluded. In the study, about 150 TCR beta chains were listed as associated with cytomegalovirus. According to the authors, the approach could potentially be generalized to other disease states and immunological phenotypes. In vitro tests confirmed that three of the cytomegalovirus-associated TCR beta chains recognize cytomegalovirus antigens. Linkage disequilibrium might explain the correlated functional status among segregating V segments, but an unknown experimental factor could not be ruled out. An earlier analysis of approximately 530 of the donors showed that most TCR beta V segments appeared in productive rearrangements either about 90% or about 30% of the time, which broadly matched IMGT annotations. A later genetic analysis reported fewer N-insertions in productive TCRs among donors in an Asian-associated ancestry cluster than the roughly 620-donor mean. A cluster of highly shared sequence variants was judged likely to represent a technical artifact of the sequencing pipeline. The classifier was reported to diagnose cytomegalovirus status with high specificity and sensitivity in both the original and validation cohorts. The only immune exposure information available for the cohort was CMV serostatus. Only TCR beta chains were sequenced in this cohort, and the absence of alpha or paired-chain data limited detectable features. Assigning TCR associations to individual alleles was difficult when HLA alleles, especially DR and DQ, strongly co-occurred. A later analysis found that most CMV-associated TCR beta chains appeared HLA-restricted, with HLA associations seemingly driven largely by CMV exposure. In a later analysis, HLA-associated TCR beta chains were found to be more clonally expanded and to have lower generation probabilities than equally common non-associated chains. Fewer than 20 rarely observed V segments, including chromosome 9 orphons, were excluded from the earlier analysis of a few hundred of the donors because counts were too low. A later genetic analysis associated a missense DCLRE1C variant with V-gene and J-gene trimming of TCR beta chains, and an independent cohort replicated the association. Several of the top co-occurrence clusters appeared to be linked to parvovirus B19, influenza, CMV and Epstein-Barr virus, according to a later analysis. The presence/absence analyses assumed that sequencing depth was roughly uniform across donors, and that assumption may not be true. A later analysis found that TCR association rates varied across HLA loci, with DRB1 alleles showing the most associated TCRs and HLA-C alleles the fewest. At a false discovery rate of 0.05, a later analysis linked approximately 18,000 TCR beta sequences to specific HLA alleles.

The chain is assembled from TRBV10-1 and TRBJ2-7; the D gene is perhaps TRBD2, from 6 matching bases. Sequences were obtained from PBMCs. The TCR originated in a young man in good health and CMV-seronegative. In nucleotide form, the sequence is TGCGCCAGCAGTGAGTCGGGACTGCCCCAAGAGCAGTACTTC. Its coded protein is CASSESGLPQEQYF.